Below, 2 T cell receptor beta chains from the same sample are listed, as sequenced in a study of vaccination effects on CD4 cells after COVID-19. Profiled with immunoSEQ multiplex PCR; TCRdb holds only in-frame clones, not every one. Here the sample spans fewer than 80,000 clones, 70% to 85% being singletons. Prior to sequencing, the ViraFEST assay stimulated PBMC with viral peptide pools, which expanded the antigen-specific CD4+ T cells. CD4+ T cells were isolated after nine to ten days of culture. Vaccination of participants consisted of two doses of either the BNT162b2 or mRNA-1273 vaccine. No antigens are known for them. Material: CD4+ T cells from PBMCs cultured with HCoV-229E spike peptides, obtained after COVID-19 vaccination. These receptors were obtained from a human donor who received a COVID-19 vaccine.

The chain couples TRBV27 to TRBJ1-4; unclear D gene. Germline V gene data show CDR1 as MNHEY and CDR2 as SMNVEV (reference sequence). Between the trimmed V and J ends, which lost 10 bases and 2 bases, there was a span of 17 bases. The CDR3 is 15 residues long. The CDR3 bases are TGTGCCACCAGGCCCACCTCAGCTACTAATGAAAAACTGTTTTTT. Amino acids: CATRPTSATNEKLFF. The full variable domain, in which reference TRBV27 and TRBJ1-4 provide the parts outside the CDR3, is EAQVTQNPRYLITVTGKKLTVTCSQNMNHEYMSWYRQDPGLGLRQIYYSMNVEVTDKGDVPEGYKVSRKEKRNFPLILESPSPNQTSLYFCATRPTSATNEKLFFGSGTQLSVL.

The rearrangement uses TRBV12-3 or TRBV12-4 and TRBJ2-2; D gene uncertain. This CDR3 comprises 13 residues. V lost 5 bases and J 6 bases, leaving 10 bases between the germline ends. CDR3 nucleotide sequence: TGTGCCAGCAGTGCTATGGGCCCCGGGGAGCTGTTTTTT. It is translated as CASSAMGPGELFF.